This T cell receptor (beta chain) was sequenced for a study of blood T cell repertoires in COVID-19. Germline V CDR1 and CDR2: SGHAT, FQNNGV. The junction had 6 bases not matched to a gene; V was cut back by 2 bases and J by 6 bases. The CDR3 loop spans 15 amino acids. The table came from immunoSEQ multiplex PCR; TCRdb's copy has only in-frame clones and leaves some out. The data contain roughly 340,000 clones, more than 70% of them singletons. The origin of this receptor is a man aged 35 to 55 in a cohort exposed to, infected with or recovered from COVID-19 (not recorded which). The chain links TRBV11-2 to TRBJ2-4, with TRBD2 identical over 8 bases. The sample comprised PBMCs or T cells enriched from blood (not recorded which). DNA of the CDR3: TGTGCCAGCAGCTTAACAAGAACTAGCGGAAACATTCAGTACTTC. It specifies CASSLTRTSGNIQYF.